A single T cell receptor beta chain is shown here with its context. No antigen is known for it. CDR3 length equals 15 residues. The V segment lost 8 bases and the J segment 2 bases; nucleotides outside the gene matches: 9. Germline lookup yields CDR1 SGHDT and CDR2 YYEEEE. This specimen comes from a study of identical twins. Study conclusions and caveats: Alpha sequences that were out-of-frame and twin-shared showed an excess of low generation probability.

Via MiXCR, TCRdb re-called the 5' RACE reads, giving one row per CDR3 protein. The table includes roughly 720,000 distinct CDR3 sequences, roughly 18% detected once. The same specimen was also included in a second study, on T cells expressing NK-cell markers. That source reports: A few of the donors also had these clonotypes leading their CD3+CD56-NKG2C+ fraction. Whether expanded NKG2C+ T cell clones were HCMV-specific remained unclear.

This clonotype was sampled from a woman aged 18-30 years in good health. The sample consisted of PBMCs. The V gene is TRBV5-6, the J gene TRBJ2-7, with TRBD2 matching 11 bases. CDR3 nucleotide sequence: TGTGCCAGGAGCGGCGGGACTAGCGGACCCTACGAGCAGTACTTC. Translation gives CARSGGTSGPYEQYF. Filled out from reference TRBV5-6 and TRBJ2-7, the complete variable domain reads DAGVTQSPTHLIKTRGQQVTLRCSPKSGHDTVSWYQQALGQGPQFIFQYYEEEERQRGNFPDRFSGHQFPNYSSELNVNALLLGDSALYLCARSGGTSGPYEQYFGPGTRLTVT.